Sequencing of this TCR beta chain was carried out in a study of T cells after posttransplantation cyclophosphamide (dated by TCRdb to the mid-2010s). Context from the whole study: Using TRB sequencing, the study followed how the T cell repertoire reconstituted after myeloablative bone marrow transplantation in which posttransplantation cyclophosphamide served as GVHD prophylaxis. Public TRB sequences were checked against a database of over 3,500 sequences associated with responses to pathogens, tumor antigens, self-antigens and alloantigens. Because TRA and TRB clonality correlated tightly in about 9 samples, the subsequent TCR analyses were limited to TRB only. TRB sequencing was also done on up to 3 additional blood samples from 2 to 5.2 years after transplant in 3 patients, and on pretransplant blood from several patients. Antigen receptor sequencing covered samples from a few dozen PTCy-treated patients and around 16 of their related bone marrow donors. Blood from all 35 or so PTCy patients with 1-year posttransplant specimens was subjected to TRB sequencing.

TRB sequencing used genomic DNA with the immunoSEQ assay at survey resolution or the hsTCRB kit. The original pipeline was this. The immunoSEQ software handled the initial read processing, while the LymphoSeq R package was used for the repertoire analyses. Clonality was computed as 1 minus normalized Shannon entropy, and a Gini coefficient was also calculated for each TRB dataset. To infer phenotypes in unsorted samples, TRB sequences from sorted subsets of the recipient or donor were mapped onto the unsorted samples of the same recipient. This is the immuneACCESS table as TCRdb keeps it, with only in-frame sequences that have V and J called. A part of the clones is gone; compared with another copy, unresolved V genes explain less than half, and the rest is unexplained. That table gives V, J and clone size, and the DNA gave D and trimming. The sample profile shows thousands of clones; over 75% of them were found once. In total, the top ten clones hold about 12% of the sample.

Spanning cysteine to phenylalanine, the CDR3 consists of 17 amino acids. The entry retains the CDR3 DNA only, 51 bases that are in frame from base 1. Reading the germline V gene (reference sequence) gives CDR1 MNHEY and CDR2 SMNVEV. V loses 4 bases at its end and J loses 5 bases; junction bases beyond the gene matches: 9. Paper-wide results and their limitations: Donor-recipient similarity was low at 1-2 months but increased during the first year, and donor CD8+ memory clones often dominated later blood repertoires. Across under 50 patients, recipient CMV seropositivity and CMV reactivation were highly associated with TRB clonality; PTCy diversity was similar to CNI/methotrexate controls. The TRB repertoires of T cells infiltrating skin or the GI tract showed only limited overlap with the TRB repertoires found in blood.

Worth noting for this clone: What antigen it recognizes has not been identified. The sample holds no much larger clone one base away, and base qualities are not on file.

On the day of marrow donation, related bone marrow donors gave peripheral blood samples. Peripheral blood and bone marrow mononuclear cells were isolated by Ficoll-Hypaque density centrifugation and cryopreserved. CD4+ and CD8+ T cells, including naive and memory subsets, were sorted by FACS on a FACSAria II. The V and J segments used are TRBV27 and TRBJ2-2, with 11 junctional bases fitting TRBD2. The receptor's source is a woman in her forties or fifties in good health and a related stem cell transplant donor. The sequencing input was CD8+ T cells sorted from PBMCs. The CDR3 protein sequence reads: CASSSTRLAGRTGELFF. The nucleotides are TGTGCCAGCAGTTCCACTAGACTAGCGGGGCGGACCGGGGAGCTGTTTTTT.